Listed below are T cell receptor beta chains from one sample, sequenced in a study of blood T cell repertoires in COVID-19. Using immunoSEQ multiplex PCR, the repertoire was profiled, and TCRdb retains in-frame clones only, with some absent. The table includes a few hundred thousand clones, roughly 89% detected once. The sample consisted of PBMCs or T cells enriched from blood (not recorded which). The receptors stem from a woman aged 45-60 years who had recovered from COVID-19. CDR3s include the opening cysteine and the closing phenylalanine or tryptophan. Fields, in order: J gene, D gene, clone size, V gene, CDR3 protein, CDR3 DNA. D genes are given only for firm matches. Clone size, where shown, is once, few, many, or a class for clones that have expanded.

TRBJ1-2,NA,NA,TRBV6-2/TRBV6-3,CASSDQGGGYTF,TGTGCCAGCAGCGACCAGGGTGGCGGCTACACCTTC
TRBJ1-2,TRBD1,NA,TRBV10-3,CASGQSEDRSGYTF,TGTGCCAGCGGACAATCAGAGGACAGGTCGGGCTACACCTTC
TRBJ2-1,TRBD2,once,TRBV20-1,CSASLLAGGRNEQFF,TGCAGTGCTAGTCTCCTAGCGGGGGGGAGGAATGAGCAGTTCTTC
TRBJ2-2,NA,NA,TRBV25-1,CASSEPSQQGGELFF,TGTGCCAGCAGTGAACCCAGCCAGCAGGGCGGGGAGCTGTTTTTT
TRBJ1-1,NA,NA,TRBV6-2/TRBV6-3,CASSYGIGDTEAFF,TGTGCCAGCAGTTACGGCATCGGGGACACTGAAGCTTTCTTT
TRBJ1-2,NA,NA,TRBV30,CAWTLTGGTNYGYTF,TGTGCCTGGACTCTCACGGGGGGGACTAACTATGGCTACACCTTC
TRBJ2-2,NA,few,TRBV27,CASKQGDTDTGELFF,TGTGCCAGCAAGCAAGGGGACACCGACACCGGGGAGCTGTTTTTT
TRBJ1-6,NA,NA,TRBV11-2,CASKGKRASSYNSPLHF,TGTGCCAGCAAGGGGAAAAGGGCGAGCTCCTATAATTCACCCCTCCACTTT
TRBJ2-3,TRBD2,NA,TRBV2,CASRARGGPISTDTQYF,TGTGCCAGCAGGGCTCGCGGGGGACCGATATCCACAGATACGCAGTATTTT
TRBJ1-5,NA,NA,TRBV28,CASSLRGKGYQPQHF,TGTGCCAGCAGTTTAAGGGGGAAAGGTTATCAGCCCCAGCATTTT